The text below deals with one T cell receptor beta chain. The target antigen is unknown. Input was 2 ug genomic DNA, or all available if less. The data were produced by immunoSEQ multiplex PCR, yet TCRdb's version contains in-frame clones alone and is incomplete. This repertoire shows fewer than 75,000 clones, 80% to 85% found once; its top ten account for roughly 7.9%. The sample comes from a study of glioma-infiltrating T cells after dendritic cell vaccination. Study summary: Dendritic cell vaccine was injected intradermally three times, biweekly.

Selection required adequate fresh-frozen tumor tissue plus more than two years' survival data. Overall study findings and caveats: Higher pretreatment TIL content predicted longer progression-free time and survival.

This clonotype was obtained from a human donor with glioblastoma. Sequences were derived from blood, sampled before dendritic cell vaccination.

This chain's CDR3 is CASSLDGGGTEAFF. CDR3 in DNA: TGTGCCAGCAGCTTAGATGGGGGCGGCACTGAAGCTTTCTTT. The rearrangement links TRBV7-9 to TRBJ1-1; D is perhaps TRBD1 (6 bases). CDR1 SEHNR and CDR2 FQNEAQ come from the germline V gene (reference sequence). Trimming removed 1 base at V and 4 bases at J, with 10 bases between. CDR3 length: 14 residues.